This entry lists 21 T cell receptor beta chains sequenced from one sample in a study of blood T cell repertoires in COVID-19. Profiling relied on immunoSEQ multiplex PCR, and the TCRdb table lists in-frame clones only, not all of them. The sample lists about 250,000 clones; 70% to 90% were seen once. Sequenced sample: PBMCs or T cells enriched from blood (not recorded which). Receptors were obtained from a woman aged 25 to 45 who had recovered from COVID-19.

V usage is TRBV2 and J usage is TRBJ1-5; D uncertain. The CDR3 has 16 amino acids. Trimming removed 3 bases from V and 0 bases from J, with 12 bases in between. Per germline, CDR1 SNHLY and CDR2 FYNNEI. CDR3 bases: TGTGCCAGCAGTGATTCTGAACTTTATAGCAATCAGCCCCAGCATTTT. Translating it yields CASSDSELYSNQPQHF. The whole variable domain, filled in from reference TRBV2 and TRBJ1-5, reads EPEVTQTPSHQVTQMGQEVILRCVPISNHLYFYWYRQILGQKVEFLVSFYNNEISEKSEIFDDQFSVERPDGSNFTLKIRSTKLEDSAMYFCASSDSELYSNQPQHFGDGTRLSIL.

The chain joins TRBV30 to TRBJ2-7, with 8 bases lining up with TRBD1. Germline V CDR1 and CDR2: GTSNPN, SVGIG (reference sequence). There are 12 residues in the CDR3. The V and J ends lost 7 bases and 4 bases, in that order; junction bases with no gene match: 6. The CDR3, as DNA: TGTGCCTCAAGGACAGGGAGGTACGAGCAGTACTTC. It translates to CASRTGRYEQYF.

J is TRBJ1-3 and V is TRBV5-1, with 8 positions matching TRBD1. The junction had 5 bases not matched to a gene; V was cut back by 3 bases and J by 0 bases. This CDR3 spans 16 amino acids. Germline V gene data show CDR1 as SGHRS and CDR2 as YFSETQ. In nucleotides, the CDR3 is TGCGCCAGCAGCTATGGGACAGGCGCCTCTGGAAACACCATATATTTT. Protein product: CASSYGTGASGNTIYF.

The chain joins TRBV3-1 (or the pseudogene TRBV3-2) to TRBJ2-1; 9 nucleotides agree with TRBD2. The CDR3 length is 17 residues. The trim removed 0 bases at V and 4 bases at J, leaving 7 bases unmatched. Germline V gene data show CDR1 as LGHDT and CDR2 as YNNKEL (reference sequence). DNA of the CDR3: TGTGCCAGCAGCCAAGATGTGGCGGGGGGGCCATACAATGAGCAGTTCTTC. Translating it yields CASSQDVAGGPYNEQFF.

This clone has just a few counts. This chain connects TRBV28 to TRBJ2-2; D perhaps matches TRBD2 (5 bases). The CDR3 loop spans 17 amino acids. From germline, CDR1 is MDHEN and CDR2 SYDVKM. V gave up 6 bases and J gave up 5 bases, with 22 bases separating them. CDR3 in DNA: TGTGCCAGCAGCCCCGGTAGAGCCCGGACTGGGACCGGGGAGCTGTTTTTT. The encoded protein is CASSPGRARTGTGELFF. Complete variable domain (other parts from reference TRBV28 and TRBJ2-2): DVKVTQSSRYLVKRTGEKVFLECVQDMDHENMFWYRQDPGLGLRLIYFSYDVKMKEKGDIPEGYSVSREKKERFSLILESASTNQTSMYLCASSPGRARTGTGELFFGEGSRLTVL.

This sequence joins TRBV28 and TRBJ2-1, with 9 bases fitting TRBD1. V shed 1 base, J shed 5 bases, and the junction held 6 bases outside the gene matches. The germline CDR1 and CDR2 sequences are MDHEN and SYDVKM. This CDR3 has 16 residues. The CDR3 DNA reads TGTGCCAGCAGTTTATATGGGACAGGGTACGACAATGAGCAGTTCTTC. It is translated as CASSLYGTGYDNEQFF.

The rearrangement joins TRBV11-1 to TRBJ2-1, with TRBD1 identical over 10 bases. Germline-derived CDR1 and CDR2 are SGHAT and FQDESV (reference sequence). The CDR3 totals 16 residues. J gave up 5 bases and V 5 bases, and 9 bases lay outside the gene matches. The CDR3 coding sequence is TGTGCCAGCAGCGCCGCTTGGGGGACAGGGGACAATGAGCAGTTCTTC. Its protein product is CASSAAWGTGDNEQFF.

V and J are TRBV9 and TRBJ1-3, with 7 bases lining up with TRBD1. The germline V gene has CDR1 SGDLS and CDR2 YYNGEE. This CDR3 region has 13 residues. The V segment lost 4 bases and the J segment 4 bases; nucleotides outside the gene matches: 2. Here the CDR3 reads CASSQGGGNTIYF. In nucleotides, the CDR3 is TGTGCCAGCAGCCAGGGGGGAGGAAACACCATATATTTT.

The rearrangement uses TRBV29-1 and TRBJ1-5; tentatively, D is TRBD1 (5 bases). The CDR3 has 13 residues. Germline CDR1 SQVTM, CDR2 ANQGSEA. With 5 bases removed from V and 3 bases from J, the gap between germline ends came to 11 bases. The CDR3 loop reads CSVTQEFNQPQHF. CDR3 in DNA: TGCAGCGTTACACAGGAGTTCAATCAGCCCCAGCATTTT.

The chain joins TRBV5-1 to TRBJ2-1; 11 bases match TRBD2. Germline V gives CDR1 SGHRS, CDR2 YFSETQ. J gave up 1 base and V 3 bases, and 6 bases lay outside the gene matches. The CDR3 is made up of 17 amino acids. In DNA form, the CDR3 reads TGCGCCAGCAGCTACCCACTAGCGGGGGCTTCCTACAATGAGCAGTTCTTC. This translates into CASSYPLAGASYNEQFF. The variable domain in full, completed from reference TRBV5-1 and TRBJ2-1, reads KAGVTQTPRYLIKTRGQQVTLSCSPISGHRSVSWYQQTPGQGLQFLFEYFSETQRNKGNFPGRFSGRQFSNSRSEMNVSTLELGDSALYLCASSYPLAGASYNEQFFGPGTRLTVL.

The rearrangement joins TRBV4-1 to TRBJ2-1, with 16 bases lining up with TRBD2. Germline-derived CDR1 and CDR2 are MGHRA and YSYEKL. V lost 7 bases to trimming and J lost 8 bases; unmatched junction nucleotides: 17. This CDR3 contains 19 residues. Here the CDR3 reads CASTDSPGLAGGPGYEQFF. The CDR3 DNA is TGCGCCAGCACCGATTCTCCGGGACTAGCGGGAGGGCCAGGATATGAGCAGTTCTTC.

The V and J genes are TRBV5-6 and TRBJ2-7, with 12 bases matching TRBD2. V lost 4 bases and J lost 2; bases outside the gene matches: 4. The CDR3 covers 15 residues. Per germline, CDR1 SGHDT and CDR2 YYEEEE. The CDR3 region has the DNA TGTGCCAGCAGCCGTCTAGCGGGAGGGACCTACGAGCAGTACTTC. Encoded protein: CASSRLAGGTYEQYF.

The CDR3 DNA reads as TGCAGCGTTGCAGGCAGGGGACCTGGAAACACCATATATTTT. Amino acids: CSVAGRGPGNTIYF. The V and J genes are TRBV29-1 and TRBJ1-3; possibly TRBD1 for D (6 bases). Germline V gene lookup returns CDR1 SQVTM and CDR2 ANQGSEA. The germline V and J ends were trimmed by 4 bases and 2 bases, with 12 bases remaining between them. The CDR3 runs 14 residues.

The rearrangement joins TRBV9 to TRBJ1-1; D remains ambiguous. Looked up from germline, CDR1 is SGDLS and CDR2 is YYNGEE. V was trimmed by 2 bases and J by 2 bases, leaving 4 bases between them. This CDR3 comprises 12 residues. The CDR3 DNA reads as TGTGCCAGCAGCGTCCTAAACACTGAAGCTTTCTTT. Translated, it gives CASSVLNTEAFF.

V is TRBV12-3 or TRBV12-4 and J is TRBJ2-7; a possible D gene is TRBD1 (5 bases). The V end was cut by 4 bases, the J end by 6 bases, with 13 bases between. This CDR3 has 13 residues. The CDR3 nucleotides are TGTGCCAGCAGTTCCCTGACAGTGAGCGAGCAGTACTTC. It is translated as CASSSLTVSEQYF.

The chain carries TRBV7-2 and TRBJ1-2, with TRBD1 identical over 10 bases. CDR1 SGHTA and CDR2 FQGNSA come from the germline V gene. The trim removed 5 bases at V and 8 bases at J, leaving 11 bases unmatched. This CDR3 spans 15 amino acids. The CDR3 loop reads CASSPMTGGAGGYTF. The CDR3 DNA reads TGTGCCAGCAGCCCGATGACAGGGGGCGCGGGCGGCTACACCTTC.

The chain carries TRBV24-1 and TRBJ2-1; D uncertain. The V gene lost 5 bases and the J gene lost 6 bases, with 10 bases spanning the gap. The CDR3 sequence is 13 residues long. Germline V lookup: CDR1 KGHDR, CDR2 SFDVKD. The CDR3 loop reads CATSASRPNEQFF. In DNA form, the CDR3 reads TGTGCCACCAGTGCCTCGCGCCCCAATGAGCAGTTCTTC.

This rearrangement joins TRBV27 to TRBJ2-6; no reliable D call. Germline values: CDR1 MNHEY, CDR2 SMNVEV (reference sequence). The CDR3 sequence is 16 residues long. The ends were cut back, 1 base at V and 2 bases at J, with 9 bases in the middle. The CDR3 sequence: CASSLYVGPGANVLTF. In nucleotides, the CDR3 is TGTGCCAGCAGTTTATATGTTGGGCCTGGGGCCAACGTCCTGACTTTC.

A few counts support this clone. J is TRBJ2-7 and V is TRBV5-4, with D hard to call. With 0 bases removed from V and 0 bases from J, the gap between germline ends came to 7 bases. Germline V gene sequence: CDR1 SGHNT, CDR2 YYREEE (reference sequence). The CDR3 runs to 14 residues. CDR3 residues: CASSLGSGSYEQYF. For the CDR3, the DNA is TGTGCCAGCAGCTTGGGGTCCGGCTCCTACGAGCAGTACTTC.

This chain joins TRBV5-1 and TRBJ1-1; maybe TRBD1 (6 bases). Germline CDR1 and CDR2: SGHRS and YFSETQ. The CDR3 is made up of 14 amino acids. Deletions cut 1 base from V and 9 bases from J, with 16 bases between. The CDR3 region is CASSLNRDTFQAFF. In nucleotides, the CDR3 is TGCGCCAGCAGCTTGAACCGGGACACCTTCCAAGCTTTCTTT.

The CDR3 DNA reads as TGTGCCGCCAGGGTTGGTTTGAACACTGAAGCTTTCTTT. Protein: CAARVGLNTEAFF. The chain is built from TRBV2 and TRBJ1-1, with a tentative D call TRBD1 (5 bases). The CDR3 has 13 residues. V dropped 11 bases and J dropped 0 bases, with 13 bases sitting between them. Germline loops: CDR1 SNHLY, CDR2 FYNNEI.